This T cell receptor (beta chain) originates from a study of T cell repertoires and HLA-DP antigens. The CDR3 spans 13 residues. The V and J ends lost 7 bases and 2 bases respectively, with 12 bases between them. Looked up from germline, CDR1 is SNHLY and CDR2 is FYNNEI. To note about this clone: The antigen is not known.

Only in-frame clones appear in the TCRdb table, and some are missing; sequencing was by immunoSEQ multiplex PCR. The data contain about 89,000 clones, around nine tenths of them singletons. Sequenced: CD4+ T cells from PBMCs. The receptor was isolated from a middle-aged man in good health and CMV-seronegative. The V gene is TRBV2, the J gene TRBJ2-7; TRBD1 or TRBD2 may be the D gene (5 bases each). CDR3 in amino acids: CASTPGTPYEQYF. The CDR3 DNA sequence: TGTGCCAGCACGCCAGGGACCCCCTACGAGCAGTACTTC.